The 14 T cell receptor beta chains presented below share a single source sample, sequenced in a study of monozygotic twins with inflammatory bowel disease. TCRdb reprocessed the 5' RACE reads and stores each CDR3 protein as one record, lacking DNA. In all, the sample yields fewer than 550,000 distinct CDR3 sequences. Material: blood. Receptor source: a human donor with ulcerative colitis or Crohn's disease, or a healthy co-twin of an affected twin (not recorded which).

The chain's CDR3 is CASSLNPTGTREKLFF. The chain employs TRBV7-2 and TRBJ1-4; TCRdb calls TRBD1, which cannot be checked without DNA. Germline V CDR1 and CDR2: SGHTA, FQGNSA. The CDR3 consists of 16 residues. Based on the CDR3 plus reference TRBV7-2 and TRBJ1-4, the full variable domain is GAGVSQSPSNKVTEKGKDVELRCDPISGHTALYWYRQSLGQGLEFLIYFQGNSAPDKSGLPSDRFSAERTGGSVSTLTIQRTQQEDSAVYLCASSLNPTGTREKLFFGSGTQLSVL.

The chain uses TRBV6-5 and TRBJ1-1; TCRdb calls TRBD1, which cannot be checked without DNA. Germline CDR1 reads MNHEY; CDR2 reads SVGAGI. The CDR3 has 14 amino acids. This CDR3 reads CASSSPHLNTEAFF.

The chain links TRBV12-3 or TRBV12-4 to TRBJ2-7; the D call of TRBD2 rests on TCRdb alone, since no DNA is present to check it. The CDR3 runs to 14 residues. The chain's CDR3 is CASSSLSGFGEQYF.

The J gene is TRBJ1-1, the V gene TRBV7-9; without DNA, the TCRdb call of TRBD1 cannot be checked. The germline CDR1 and CDR2 sequences are SEHNR and FQNEAQ (reference sequence). The CDR3 covers 12 residues. The CDR3 here is CASSQDRGRAFF.

CDR3 protein: CASSFLGVGTDTQYF. This rearrangement joins TRBV28 to TRBJ2-3; absent DNA, TCRdb's TRBD1 call cannot be checked. The CDR3 runs 15 residues. Germline V lookup: CDR1 MDHEN, CDR2 SYDVKM.

This chain uses TRBV7-9 with TRBJ2-7; TCRdb designates TRBD2, a call that cannot be tested without DNA. CDR3 length: 13 amino acids. Germline V CDR1 and CDR2: SEHNR, FQNEAQ (reference sequence). CDR3 amino acids: CASSPSGTREQYF.

The chain is built from TRBV12-3 or TRBV12-4 and TRBJ1-5. CDR3 length equals 13 residues. CDR3 amino acids: CASSFTSQASRHF.

The V gene is TRBV5-1, the J gene TRBJ2-3; TCRdb calls TRBD1, which cannot be checked without DNA. The germline gives CDR1 SGHRS, CDR2 YFSETQ. CDR3 length: 15 amino acids. The CDR3 spells CASSFARGAADTQYF.

The rearrangement uses TRBV6-2 or TRBV6-3 and TRBJ1-5; lacking DNA, the TRBD1 call made by TCRdb goes unchecked. This CDR3 has 13 amino acids. Germline V lookup: CDR1 MNHEY, CDR2 SVGEGT. CDR3: CASRKAAKQPQHF.

This chain links TRBV7-9 with TRBJ1-1; TCRdb's D call, TRBD1, is unchecked because there is no DNA. In germline, CDR1 is SEHNR, CDR2 FQNEAQ (reference sequence). The CDR3 is 14 residues long. The CDR3 loop is CASSPQGTAGEAFF.

The chain joins TRBV12-2 to TRBJ2-7; as DNA is missing, the TRBD2 call by TCRdb cannot be tested. TRBV12-2 is deemed a pseudogene. CDR3 length: 17 amino acids. The CDR3 protein is CGSRPASSGRGPYEQYF.

The rearrangement joins TRBV4-1 to TRBJ1-6; there is no DNA to check the TCRdb D call of TRBD1. The CDR3 totals 17 residues. Germline CDR1 is MGHRA and CDR2 is YSYEKL. The CDR3: CASSQDPAGQANSPLHF.

This chain joins TRBV12-3 or TRBV12-4 and TRBJ2-5; TCRdb selects TRBD2, and the lack of DNA leaves this call unchecked. The CDR3 contains 12 residues. The CDR3 reads CASSVDSGTQYF.

The chain employs TRBV7-9 and TRBJ2-7; the D gene TCRdb calls, TRBD1, cannot be checked with no DNA. The CDR3 covers 13 residues. Germline CDR1 and CDR2: SEHNR and FQNEAQ (reference sequence). CDR3 amino acids: CASSGTDTYEQYF. Full variable domain (rest looked up from reference TRBV7-9 and TRBJ2-7): DTGVSQNPRHKITKRGQNVTFRCDPISEHNRLYWYRQTLGQGPEFLTYFQNEAQLEKSRLLSDRFSAERPKGSFSTLEIQRTEQGDSAMYLCASSGTDTYEQYFGPGTRLTVT.